Listed below are T cell receptor beta chains from one sample, sequenced in a study of cytomegalovirus exposure and HLA in healthy donors. TCRdb keeps only in-frame clones here, not all; method: immunoSEQ multiplex PCR. The sample consists of roughly 120,000 clones, about 75% of them appearing once. The sample comprised PBMCs. The receptors derive from a middle-aged woman in good health and CMV-seropositive. The CDR3 runs from the conserved cysteine through the conserved F or W. A D gene is named only where the DNA matches it firmly. Size tells how often a clone was seen (once, few, many) or the class of an expanded clone, and some rows leave it out.

CDR3 DNA	CDR3 protein	J gene	clone size	D gene	V gene
TGTGCCTGGCGAGGGGGGGGAGAGACCCAGTACTTC	CAWRGGGETQYF	TRBJ2-5	NA	NA	TRBV30
TGTGCCAGCAGCCCCAACTCCTACGAGCAGTACTTC	CASSPNSYEQYF	TRBJ2-7	NA	NA	TRBV7-2
TGCGCCAGCAGCTTTCGCGCAGGGGGGGAGACCCAGTACTTC	CASSFRAGGETQYF	TRBJ2-5	NA	NA	TRBV5-1
TGTGCCAGCAGCTTGTTGACTAACTCCTACGAGCAGTACTTC	CASSLLTNSYEQYF	TRBJ2-7	NA	NA	TRBV11-2
TGCGCCAGCAGCCAAGATAGGACAGGGGGCAGAGAAAAACTGTTTTTT	CASSQDRTGGREKLFF	TRBJ1-4	NA	TRBD1	TRBV4-3
TGTGCCAGCAGCCCGACTGAGCAGACTAATTCACCCCTCCACTTT	CASSPTEQTNSPLHF	TRBJ1-6	NA	NA	TRBV9
TGTGCCAGCAGCGTAGTGAGCGGTACCTACAATGAGCAGTTCTTC	CASSVVSGTYNEQFF	TRBJ2-1	NA	NA	TRBV9
TGTGCCAGCAGTTTGACCGGGACAGGGGGCAATCAGCCCCAGCATTTT	CASSLTGTGGNQPQHF	TRBJ1-5	once	TRBD1	TRBV6-6
TGTGCCAGCAGTTACGCCGATACAGGGCAGTACGAGCAGTACTTC	CASSYADTGQYEQYF	TRBJ2-7	NA	NA	TRBV6-6
TGTGCCAGCAGTTTCAGGGGGGTAAGCACAGATACGCAGTATTTT	CASSFRGVSTDTQYF	TRBJ2-3	NA	NA	TRBV11-2
TGTGCCAGCAGCTCAATAGATACGCAGTATTTT	CASSSIDTQYF	TRBJ2-3	NA	NA	TRBV7-9
TGCAGCGTTTCGGGAACTGTGGGAGACACCATATATTTT	CSVSGTVGDTIYF	TRBJ1-3	once	NA	TRBV29-1
TGTGCCAGGTGGGGCAGTGGGGGGGAGGGGGGCGTTTGCTACACCTTC	CARWGSGGEGGVCYTF	TRBJ1-2	few	NA	TRBV6-4
TGTGCCAGCAGCCCGGGACAGAACTATGGCTACACCTTC	CASSPGQNYGYTF	TRBJ1-2	NA	TRBD1	TRBV5-5
TGTGCCAGCAGCTACGGACAGGGTGAAGCTTTCTTT	CASSYGQGEAFF	TRBJ1-1	NA	TRBD1	TRBV11-3
TGTGCCAGTAGTATAGCCCTAGATACAGGGAGCGGAGCTTTCTTT	CASSIALDTGSGAFF	TRBJ1-1	NA	NA	TRBV19
TGTGCCAGCAGTTACAAGGAGGGGTCAGCCAATCAGCCCCAGCATTTT	CASSYKEGSANQPQHF	TRBJ1-5	NA	NA	TRBV6-6
TGTGCCAGCAGGCCAACCGGGACAGGGGACTACGAGCAGTACTTC	CASRPTGTGDYEQYF	TRBJ2-7	NA	TRBD1	TRBV6-5
TGTGCCACCAGCAGAGATCCCGTTGACAGGGCAGATACGCAGTATTTT	CATSRDPVDRADTQYF	TRBJ2-3	NA	TRBD1	TRBV15
TGCAGCGTTGAACGGTGGCAAGAGACCCAGTACTTC	CSVERWQETQYF	TRBJ2-5	NA	NA	TRBV29-1
TGTGCCAGTAGACGGACAGGTGGTAATTCACCCCTCCACTTT	CASRRTGGNSPLHF	TRBJ1-6	NA	TRBD1	TRBV19
TGTGCCAGCACTGAGGGGGGTGTCAACACTGAAGCTTTCTTT	CASTEGGVNTEAFF	TRBJ1-1	NA	NA	TRBV6-1
TGTGCCACCGCCGACAGTTATGAAGCTTTCTTT	CATADSYEAFF	TRBJ1-1	NA	NA	TRBV2
TGTGCCAGTTCATCGGGAGAGTACAATGAGCAGTTCTTC	CASSSGEYNEQFF	TRBJ2-1	few	NA	TRBV18
TGTGCCAGCAGATCTACTAGCGGGAGTGGGTATGAGCAGTTCTTC	CASRSTSGSGYEQFF	TRBJ2-1	NA	TRBD2	TRBV28
TGCGCCAGCAGTCCGACTAGCGTCGAGCAGTACTTC	CASSPTSVEQYF	TRBJ2-7	NA	TRBD2	TRBV5-1
TGTGCCAGCAGCTTAGTCAGGGGCGCGAGTAATGAGCAGTTCTTC	CASSLVRGASNEQFF	TRBJ2-1	NA	NA	TRBV11-2
TGTGCCAGCAGATTGACTAGCGAAAGCTCCTACGAGCAGTACTTC	CASRLTSESSYEQYF	TRBJ2-7	NA	TRBD2	TRBV6-5
TGTGCCAGCAGCTTAAGACAGGGGCCGGGTCGAGCTGAAGCTTTCTTT	CASSLRQGPGRAEAFF	TRBJ1-1	few	TRBD1	TRBV7-2
TGTGCCAGCAGTTTATTTGGGCGGGGGGAAGAGACCCAGTACTTC	CASSLFGRGEETQYF	TRBJ2-5	NA	TRBD2	TRBV28
TGTGCCAGCAGTAAGGGAGTGAGTGGGGCCAACGTCCTGACTTTC	CASSKGVSGANVLTF	TRBJ2-6	NA	NA	TRBV27
TGTGCCAGTAGTATTGCAGATTACAATCAGCCCCAGCATTTT	CASSIADYNQPQHF	TRBJ1-5	NA	NA	TRBV19
TGCGCCAGCAGCCTGACCAGCGGGAGCAATTACGAGCAGTACTTC	CASSLTSGSNYEQYF	TRBJ2-7	NA	TRBD2	TRBV4-3
TGTGCCAGCAGCAAAGTCACTCATAGCAATCAGCCCCAGCATTTT	CASSKVTHSNQPQHF	TRBJ1-5	NA	NA	TRBV21-1
TGTGCCAGCAGCTCCCGGAGGACTTCTAACACCGGGGAGCTGTTTTTT	CASSSRRTSNTGELFF	TRBJ2-2	NA	NA	TRBV7-2
TGCGCCAGCAGCTTGGAAGGGGTCGGGTCACCCCTCCACTTT	CASSLEGVGSPLHF	TRBJ1-6	NA	NA	TRBV5-1
TGCGCCAGCAGCTTGGCCCAGGGGAGCGGCTACACCTTC	CASSLAQGSGYTF	TRBJ1-2	few	NA	TRBV5-1
TGCGCCAGCCGGCTAGCGGGAGAAGAGACCCAGTACTTC	CASRLAGEETQYF	TRBJ2-5	NA	TRBD2	TRBV10-2
TGTGCCAGCAGCGCGGGACAGTCTAATGAAAAACTGTTTTTT	CASSAGQSNEKLFF	TRBJ1-4	few	TRBD1	TRBV6-5
TGCAGCGTTGGGGACAGTTCTTTATTTGAAGCTTTCTTT	CSVGDSSLFEAFF	TRBJ1-1	NA	TRBD1	TRBV29-1